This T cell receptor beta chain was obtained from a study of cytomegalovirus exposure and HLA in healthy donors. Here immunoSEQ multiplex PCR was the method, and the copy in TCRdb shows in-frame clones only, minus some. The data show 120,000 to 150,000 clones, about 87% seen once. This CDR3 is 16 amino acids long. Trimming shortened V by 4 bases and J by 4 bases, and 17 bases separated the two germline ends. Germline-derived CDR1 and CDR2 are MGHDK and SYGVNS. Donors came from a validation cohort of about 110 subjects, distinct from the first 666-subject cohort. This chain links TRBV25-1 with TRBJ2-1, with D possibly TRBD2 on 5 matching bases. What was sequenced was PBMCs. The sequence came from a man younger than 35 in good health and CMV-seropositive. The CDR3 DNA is TGTGCCAGCAGTGCAGCGGACTTTTCGCTTTACAATGAGCAGTTCTTC. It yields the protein CASSAADFSLYNEQFF.